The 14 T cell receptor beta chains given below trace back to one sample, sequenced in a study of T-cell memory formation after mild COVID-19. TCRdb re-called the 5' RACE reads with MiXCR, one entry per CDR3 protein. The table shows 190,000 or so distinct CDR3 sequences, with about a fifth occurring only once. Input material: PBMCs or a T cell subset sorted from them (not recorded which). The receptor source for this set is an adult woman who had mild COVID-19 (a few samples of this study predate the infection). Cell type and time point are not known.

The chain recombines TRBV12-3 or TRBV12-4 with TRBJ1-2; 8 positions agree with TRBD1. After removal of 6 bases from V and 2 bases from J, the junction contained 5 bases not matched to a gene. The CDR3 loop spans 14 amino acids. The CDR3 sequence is CASSHRDRNYGYTF. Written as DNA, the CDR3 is TGTGCCAGCAGCCACCGGGACAGGAACTATGGCTACACCTTC.

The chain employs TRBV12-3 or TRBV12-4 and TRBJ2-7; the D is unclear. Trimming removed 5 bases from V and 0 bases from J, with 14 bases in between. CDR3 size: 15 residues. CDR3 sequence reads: CASSTWTRDSYEQYF. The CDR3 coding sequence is TGTGCCAGCAGTACCTGGACCAGAGACTCCTACGAGCAGTACTTC.

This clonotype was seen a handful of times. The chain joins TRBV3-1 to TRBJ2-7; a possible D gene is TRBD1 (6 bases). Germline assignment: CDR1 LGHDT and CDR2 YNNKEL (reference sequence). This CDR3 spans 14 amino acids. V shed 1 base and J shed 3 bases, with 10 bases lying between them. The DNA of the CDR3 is TGTGCCAGCAGCCAAGGACAGGACGGCTACGAGCAGTACTTC. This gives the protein CASSQGQDGYEQYF.

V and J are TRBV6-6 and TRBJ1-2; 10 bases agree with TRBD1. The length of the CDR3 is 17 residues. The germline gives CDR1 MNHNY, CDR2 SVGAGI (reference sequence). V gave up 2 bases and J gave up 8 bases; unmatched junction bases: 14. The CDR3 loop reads CASSYGGQGRGIDGYTF. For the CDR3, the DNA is TGTGCCAGCAGTTACGGGGGACAGGGGCGAGGTATCGACGGCTACACCTTC.

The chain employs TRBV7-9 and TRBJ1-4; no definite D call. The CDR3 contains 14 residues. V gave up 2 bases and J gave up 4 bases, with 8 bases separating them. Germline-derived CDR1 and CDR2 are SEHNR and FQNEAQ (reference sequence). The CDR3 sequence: CASSLLGGNEKLFF. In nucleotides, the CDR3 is TGTGCCAGCAGCTTACTTGGTGGTAATGAAAAACTGTTTTTT.

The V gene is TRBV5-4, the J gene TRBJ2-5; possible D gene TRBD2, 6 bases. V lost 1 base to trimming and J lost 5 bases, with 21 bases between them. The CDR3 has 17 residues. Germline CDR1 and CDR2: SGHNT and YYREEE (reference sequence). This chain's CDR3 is CASSLLPIGSGEETQYF. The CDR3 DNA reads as TGTGCCAGCAGCTTGCTCCCGATCGGGAGCGGCGAGGAGACCCAGTACTTC.

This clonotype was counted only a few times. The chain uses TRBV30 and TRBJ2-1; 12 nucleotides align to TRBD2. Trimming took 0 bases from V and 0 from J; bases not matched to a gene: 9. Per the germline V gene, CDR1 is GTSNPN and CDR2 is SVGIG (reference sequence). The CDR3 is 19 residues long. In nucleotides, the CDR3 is TGTGCCTGGAGTGTACGGCTAGCGGGAGGGTCCGGCTCCTACAATGAGCAGTTCTTC. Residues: CAWSVRLAGGSGSYNEQFF.

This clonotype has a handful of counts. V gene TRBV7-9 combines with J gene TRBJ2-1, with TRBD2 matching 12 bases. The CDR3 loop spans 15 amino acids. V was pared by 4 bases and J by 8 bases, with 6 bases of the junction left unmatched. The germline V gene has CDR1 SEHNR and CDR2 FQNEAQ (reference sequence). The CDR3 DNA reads TGTGCCAGCAGCTCACTAGCGGGGGGCGATGATGAGCAGTTCTTC. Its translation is CASSSLAGGDDEQFF.

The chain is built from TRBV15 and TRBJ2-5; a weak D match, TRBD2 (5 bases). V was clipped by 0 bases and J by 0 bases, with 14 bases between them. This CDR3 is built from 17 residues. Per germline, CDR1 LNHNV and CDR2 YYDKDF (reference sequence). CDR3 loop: CATSRDILLVNQETQYF. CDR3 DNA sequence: TGTGCCACCAGCAGAGATATCTTACTAGTTAACCAAGAGACCCAGTACTTC.

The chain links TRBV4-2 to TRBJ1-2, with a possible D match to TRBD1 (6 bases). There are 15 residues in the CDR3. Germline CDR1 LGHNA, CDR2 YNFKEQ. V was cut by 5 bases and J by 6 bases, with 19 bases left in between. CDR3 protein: CASSDESKGGHGYTF. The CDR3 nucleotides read TGTGCCAGCAGCGACGAAAGCAAAGGGGGACATGGCTACACCTTC.

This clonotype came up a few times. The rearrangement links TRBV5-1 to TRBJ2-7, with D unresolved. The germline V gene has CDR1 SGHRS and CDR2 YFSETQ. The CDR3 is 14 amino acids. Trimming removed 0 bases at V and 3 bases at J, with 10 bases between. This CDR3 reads CASSLGQQRYEQYF. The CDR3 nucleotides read TGCGCCAGCAGCTTGGGGCAGCAACGCTACGAGCAGTACTTC.

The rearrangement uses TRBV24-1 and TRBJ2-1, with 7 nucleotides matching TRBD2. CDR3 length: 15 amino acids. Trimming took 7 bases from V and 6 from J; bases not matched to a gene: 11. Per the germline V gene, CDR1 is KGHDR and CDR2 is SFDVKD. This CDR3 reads CATSGGLVDVNEQFF. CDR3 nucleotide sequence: TGTGCCACCAGCGGAGGACTAGTTGACGTCAATGAGCAGTTCTTC.

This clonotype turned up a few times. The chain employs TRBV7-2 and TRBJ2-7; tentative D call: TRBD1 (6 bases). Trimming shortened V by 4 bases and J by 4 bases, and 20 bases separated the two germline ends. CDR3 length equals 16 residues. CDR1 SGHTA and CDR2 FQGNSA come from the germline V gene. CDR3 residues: CASSWPSRQAFYEQYF. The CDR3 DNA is TGTGCCAGCAGCTGGCCCTCGAGACAGGCCTTTTACGAGCAGTACTTC.

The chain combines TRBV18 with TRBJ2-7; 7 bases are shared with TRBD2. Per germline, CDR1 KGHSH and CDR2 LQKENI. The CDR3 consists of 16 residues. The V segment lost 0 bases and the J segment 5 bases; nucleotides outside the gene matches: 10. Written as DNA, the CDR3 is TGTGCCAGCTCACCACCGGGGAGGGTGGATATGAACGAGCAGTACTTC. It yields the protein CASSPPGRVDMNEQYF.